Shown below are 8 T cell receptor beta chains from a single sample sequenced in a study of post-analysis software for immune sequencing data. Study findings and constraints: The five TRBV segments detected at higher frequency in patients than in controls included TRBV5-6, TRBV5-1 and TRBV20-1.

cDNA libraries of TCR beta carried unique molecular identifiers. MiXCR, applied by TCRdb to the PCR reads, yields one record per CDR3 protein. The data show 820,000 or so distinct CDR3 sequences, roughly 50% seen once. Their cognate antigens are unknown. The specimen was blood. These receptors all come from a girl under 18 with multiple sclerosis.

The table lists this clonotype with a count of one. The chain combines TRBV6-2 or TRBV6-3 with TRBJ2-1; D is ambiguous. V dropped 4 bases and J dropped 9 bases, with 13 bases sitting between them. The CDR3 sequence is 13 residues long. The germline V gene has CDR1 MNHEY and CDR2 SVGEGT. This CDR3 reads CASSFIGLAEQFF. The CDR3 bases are TGTGCCAGCAGTTTTATTGGGCTCGCTGAGCAGTTCTTC.

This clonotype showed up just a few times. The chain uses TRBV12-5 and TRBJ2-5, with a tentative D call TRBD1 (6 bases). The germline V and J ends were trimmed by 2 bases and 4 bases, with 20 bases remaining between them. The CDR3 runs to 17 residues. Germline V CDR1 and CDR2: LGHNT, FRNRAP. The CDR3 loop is CASGLSSGTQGGETQYF. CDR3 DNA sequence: TGTGCTAGTGGTTTGTCCTCCGGGACACAAGGGGGAGAGACCCAGTACTTC. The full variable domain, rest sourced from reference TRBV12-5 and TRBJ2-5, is DARVTQTPRHKVTEMGQEVTMRCQPILGHNTVFWYRQTMMQGLELLAYFRNRAPLDDSGMPKDRFSAEMPDATLATLKIQPSEPRDSAVYFCASGLSSGTQGGETQYFGPGTRLLVL.

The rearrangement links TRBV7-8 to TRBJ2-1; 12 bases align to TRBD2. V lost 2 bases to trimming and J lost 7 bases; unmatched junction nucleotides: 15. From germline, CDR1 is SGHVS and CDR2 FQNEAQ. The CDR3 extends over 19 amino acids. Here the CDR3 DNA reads TGTGCCAGCAGCTTAACGGGGCTAGCGGGAGGGCCAGGGCCTAATGAGCAGTTCTTC. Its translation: CASSLTGLAGGPGPNEQFF.

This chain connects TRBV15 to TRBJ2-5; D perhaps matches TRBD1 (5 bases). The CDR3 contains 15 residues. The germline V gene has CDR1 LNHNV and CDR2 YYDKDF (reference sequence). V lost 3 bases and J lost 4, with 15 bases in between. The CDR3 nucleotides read TGTGCCACCAGCAGCAGATTGGACAAGGGAGAGACCCAGTACTTC. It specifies CATSSRLDKGETQYF.

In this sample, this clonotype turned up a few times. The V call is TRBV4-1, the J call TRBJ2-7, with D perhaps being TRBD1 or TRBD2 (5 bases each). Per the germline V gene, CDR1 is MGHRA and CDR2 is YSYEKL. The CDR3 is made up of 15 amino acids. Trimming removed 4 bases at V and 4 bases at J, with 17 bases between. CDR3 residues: CASSPEGTQEYEQYF. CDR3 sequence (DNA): TGCGCCAGCAGCCCCGAAGGGACCCAAGAATACGAGCAGTACTTC.

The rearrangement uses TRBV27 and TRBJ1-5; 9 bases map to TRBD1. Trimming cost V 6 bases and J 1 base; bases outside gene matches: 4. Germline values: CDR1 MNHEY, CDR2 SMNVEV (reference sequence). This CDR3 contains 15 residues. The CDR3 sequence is CASSHRGRSNQPQHF. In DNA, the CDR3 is TGTGCCAGCAGCCACAGGGGGCGAAGCAATCAGCCCCAGCATTTT.

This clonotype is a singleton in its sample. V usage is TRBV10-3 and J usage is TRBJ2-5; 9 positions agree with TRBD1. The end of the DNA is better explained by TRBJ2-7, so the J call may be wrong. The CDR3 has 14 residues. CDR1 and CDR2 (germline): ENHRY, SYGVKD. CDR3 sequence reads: CAISRDRALYEQYF. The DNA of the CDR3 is TGTGCCATCAGTAGGGACAGGGCCCTCTACGAGCAGTACTTC.

The CDR3 DNA sequence: TGCGCCAGCAGCTTGTTTCCTGGGACAGGATACTCCTACGAGCAGTACTTC. This codes for CASSLFPGTGYSYEQYF. This sequence joins TRBV5-1 and TRBJ2-7, with 8 positions matching TRBD1. CDR3 size: 17 residues. V lost 1 base to trimming and J lost 0 bases; unmatched junction nucleotides: 9. Germline V gives CDR1 SGHRS, CDR2 YFSETQ. The entire variable domain, with the rest obtained from reference TRBV5-1 and TRBJ2-7, is as follows: KAGVTQTPRYLIKTRGQQVTLSCSPISGHRSVSWYQQTPGQGLQFLFEYFSETQRNKGNFPGRFSGRQFSNSRSEMNVSTLELGDSALYLCASSLFPGTGYSYEQYFGPGTRLTVT.